These T cell receptor beta chains were read from a single sample in a study of T cell changes during pregnancy in multiple sclerosis. Profiling relied on immunoSEQ multiplex PCR, and the TCRdb table lists in-frame clones only, not all of them. Among tens of thousands of clones listed, 80% to 90% were seen once. The sample in question was CD4+ T cells from peripheral blood mononuclear cells, obtained in the first trimester of pregnancy. The receptors were gathered from a female donor with multiple sclerosis, enrolled in a pregnancy study. Both conserved end residues are part of each CDR3. The order of the fields is CDR3 protein, V gene, J gene.

CDR3 protein: CASSLQGDNSPLHF
V gene: TRBV7-3
J gene: TRBJ1-6

CDR3 protein: CASSSQRDTDTQYF
V gene: TRBV7-9
J gene: TRBJ2-3

CDR3 protein: CASSSQTGKNYEQYF
V gene: TRBV7-2
J gene: TRBJ2-7

CDR3 protein: CASSQEWEETQYF
V gene: TRBV4-3
J gene: TRBJ2-5

CDR3 protein: CAWDRGDQPQHF
V gene: TRBV30
J gene: TRBJ1-5

CDR3 protein: CASSADRGITDTQYF
V gene: TRBV6-1
J gene: TRBJ2-3

CDR3 protein: CASSLELSSGNTIYF
V gene: TRBV7-2
J gene: TRBJ1-3

CDR3 protein: CASSVSEVKTQYF
V gene: TRBV6-1
J gene: TRBJ2-5

CDR3 protein: CASSYNYEQYF
V gene: TRBV2
J gene: TRBJ2-7

CDR3 protein: CASSSRDRGHYEQYF
V gene: TRBV11-2
J gene: TRBJ2-7

CDR3 protein: CSVPTGPSSGANVLTF
V gene: TRBV29-1
J gene: TRBJ2-6

CDR3 protein: CASRGQGGTEAFF
V gene: TRBV18
J gene: TRBJ1-1

CDR3 protein: CASSAGTSGRNEQFF
V gene: TRBV2
J gene: TRBJ2-1

CDR3 protein: CASSQVRARPGTSPTLLYNEQFF
V gene: TRBV14
J gene: TRBJ2-1

CDR3 protein: CASRFAGTSGRDEQFF
V gene: TRBV28
J gene: TRBJ2-1

CDR3 protein: CASSEFQGRETQYF
V gene: TRBV25-1
J gene: TRBJ2-5

CDR3 protein: CASRRGSDTEAFF
V gene: TRBV6-5
J gene: TRBJ1-1

CDR3 protein: CASSQDSPRAVGNQPQHF
V gene: TRBV4-1
J gene: TRBJ1-5

CDR3 protein: CASGRYNEQFF
V gene: TRBV7-9
J gene: TRBJ2-1

CDR3 protein: CASSQEPPPTSGGARETQYF
V gene: TRBV4-1
J gene: TRBJ2-5

CDR3 protein: CASKRGGQGHGYTF
V gene: TRBV9
J gene: TRBJ1-2

CDR3 protein: CAWSLLAENYNEQFF
V gene: TRBV30
J gene: TRBJ2-1

CDR3 protein: CASSLTGDNEQFF
V gene: TRBV7-2
J gene: TRBJ2-1

CDR3 protein: CASSGPEETQYF
V gene: TRBV6-6
J gene: TRBJ2-5

CDR3 protein: CASNQLNRGARQPQHF
V gene: TRBV2
J gene: TRBJ1-5

CDR3 protein: CASSENWRTNEKLFF
V gene: TRBV6-1
J gene: TRBJ1-4

CDR3 protein: CASSPTGVPTDTQYF
V gene: TRBV2
J gene: TRBJ2-3

CDR3 protein: CASSLNGQDNEQFF
V gene: TRBV18
J gene: TRBJ2-1

CDR3 protein: CASSQGTLSTDTQYF
V gene: TRBV4-3
J gene: TRBJ2-3

CDR3 protein: CASRPLRQVGAGELFF
V gene: TRBV7-9
J gene: TRBJ2-2

CDR3 protein: CASSLGLAGHTGELFF
V gene: TRBV9
J gene: TRBJ2-2

CDR3 protein: CASSFSGGGTKQPQHF
V gene: TRBV27
J gene: TRBJ1-5